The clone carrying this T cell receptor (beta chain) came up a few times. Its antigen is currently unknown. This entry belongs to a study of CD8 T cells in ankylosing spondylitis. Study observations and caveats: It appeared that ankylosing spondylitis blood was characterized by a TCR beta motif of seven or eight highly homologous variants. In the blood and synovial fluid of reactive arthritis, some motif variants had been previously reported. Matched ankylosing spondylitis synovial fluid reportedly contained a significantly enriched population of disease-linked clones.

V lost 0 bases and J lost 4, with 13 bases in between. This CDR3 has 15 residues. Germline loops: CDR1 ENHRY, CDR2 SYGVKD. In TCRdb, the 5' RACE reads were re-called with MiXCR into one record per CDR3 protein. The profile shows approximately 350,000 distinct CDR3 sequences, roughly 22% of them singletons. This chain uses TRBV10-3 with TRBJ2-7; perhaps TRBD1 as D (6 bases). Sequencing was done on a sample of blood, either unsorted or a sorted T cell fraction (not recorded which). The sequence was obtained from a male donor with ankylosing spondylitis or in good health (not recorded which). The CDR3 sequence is CAISESSGAGYEQYF. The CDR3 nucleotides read TGTGCCATCAGTGAGTCATCAGGGGCAGGGTACGAGCAGTACTTC.